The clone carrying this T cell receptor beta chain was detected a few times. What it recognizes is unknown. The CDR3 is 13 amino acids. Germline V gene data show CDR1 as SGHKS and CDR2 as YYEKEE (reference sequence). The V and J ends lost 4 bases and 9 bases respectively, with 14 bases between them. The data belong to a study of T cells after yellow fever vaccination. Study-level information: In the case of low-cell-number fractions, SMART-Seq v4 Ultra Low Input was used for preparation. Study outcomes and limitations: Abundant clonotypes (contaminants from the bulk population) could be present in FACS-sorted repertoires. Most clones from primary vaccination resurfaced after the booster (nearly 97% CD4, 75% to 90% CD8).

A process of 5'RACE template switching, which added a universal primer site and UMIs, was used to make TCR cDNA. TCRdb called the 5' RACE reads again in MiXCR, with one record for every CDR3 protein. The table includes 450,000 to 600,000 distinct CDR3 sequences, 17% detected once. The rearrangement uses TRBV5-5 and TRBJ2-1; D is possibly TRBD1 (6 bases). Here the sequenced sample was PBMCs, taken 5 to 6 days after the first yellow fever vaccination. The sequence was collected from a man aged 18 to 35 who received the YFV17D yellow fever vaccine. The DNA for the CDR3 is TGTGCCAGCAGCACTGACAGGTTTTCTGAGCAGTTCTTC. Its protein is CASSTDRFSEQFF.